The 3 T cell receptor beta chains below were found in one sample sequenced in a study of OX40 agonist ivuxolimab in advanced cancers. The protocol was immunoSEQ multiplex PCR, while the TCRdb copy is restricted to in-frame clones and leaves out a portion. The sample comprises fewer than 90,000 clones, around 90% of which are singletons, and around 2.5% rests with the top ten. Specimen: CD4+ or CD8+ T cells sorted from blood, collected in a trial of the OX40 agonist ivuxolimab. These receptors were taken from an adult with an advanced solid tumor such as melanoma, head and neck, liver or kidney cancer.

The chain employs TRBV19 and TRBJ1-5; the D gene is possibly TRBD1 (5 bases). The CDR3 spans 15 residues. Per the germline V gene, CDR1 is LNHDA and CDR2 is SQIVND (reference sequence). V lost 3 bases and J 3 bases, leaving 12 bases between the germline ends. This chain's CDR3 is CASSIEGRYNQPQHF. CDR3 nucleotide sequence: TGTGCCAGTAGTATTGAGGGACGGTACAATCAGCCCCAGCATTTT.

The CDR3 here is CAAGGQGGNTIYF. The DNA of the CDR3 is TGTGCCGCCGGGGGACAGGGTGGAAACACCATATATTTT. The chain has TRBV6-6 and TRBJ1-3; 9 bases are a match to TRBD1. CDR1 and CDR2 (germline): MNHNY, SVGAGI (reference sequence). V lost 11 bases to trimming and J lost 3 bases; unmatched junction nucleotides: 5. The CDR3 is 13 amino acids.

This chain uses TRBV7-8 with TRBJ1-6; D may be TRBD1 (5 bases). V was shortened by 5 bases and J by 4 bases, with 12 bases between the two germline ends. CDR3 length: 15 residues. The V gene's germline CDR1 is SGHVS and CDR2 FQNEAQ. The CDR3 sequence: CASSPTGLYNSPLHF. In nucleotides, the CDR3 is TGTGCCAGCAGCCCAACAGGTCTATATAATTCACCCCTCCACTTT.